Listed below are T cell receptor beta chains from one sample, sequenced in a study of blood T cell repertoires in COVID-19. Profiling relied on immunoSEQ multiplex PCR, and the TCRdb table lists in-frame clones only, not all of them. This table holds 90,000 to 120,000 clones, roughly 83% found once. Sequenced: peripheral blood. Receptors were obtained from a human donor in a cohort sampled during active COVID-19. CDR3s include the opening cysteine and the closing phenylalanine or tryptophan. The order of the fields is CDR3 protein, CDR3 DNA, clone size, J gene, V gene, D gene. A D gene is named only where the DNA matches it firmly. For some rows the clone size is stated as once, few or many, or as a class when expanded; others skip it.

CDR3aa: CASSLATSGRYDTQYF
CDR3nt: TGTGCCAGCAGCTTAGCTACTAGCGGGAGGTATGATACGCAGTATTTT
abundance: -
j_gene: TRBJ2-3
v_gene: TRBV7-2
d_gene: TRBD2

CDR3aa: CASSQNRGAETQYF
CDR3nt: TGCGCCAGCAGCCAGAACAGGGGCGCAGAGACCCAGTACTTC
abundance: -
j_gene: TRBJ2-5
v_gene: TRBV4-3
d_gene: TRBD1

CDR3aa: CASSLGGDSSYNEQFF
CDR3nt: TGTGCCAGCAGCTTAGGAGGTGACAGCTCCTACAATGAGCAGTTCTTC
abundance: -
j_gene: TRBJ2-1
v_gene: TRBV7-2
d_gene: -

CDR3aa: CASSLGAGARRMNTEAFF
CDR3nt: TGCGCCAGCAGCTTGGGGGCGGGGGCAAGACGGATGAACACTGAAGCTTTCTTT
abundance: -
j_gene: TRBJ1-1
v_gene: TRBV5-1
d_gene: -

CDR3aa: CASSSSGTTYNEQFF
CDR3nt: TGTGCCAGCAGCTCCTCCGGGACTACATACAATGAGCAGTTCTTC
abundance: -
j_gene: TRBJ2-1
v_gene: TRBV7-2
d_gene: TRBD2

CDR3aa: CASSRITGNGDYGYTF
CDR3nt: TGTGCCAGCAGTCGGATTACAGGGAACGGGGACTATGGCTACACCTTC
abundance: once
j_gene: TRBJ1-2
v_gene: TRBV6-2/TRBV6-3
d_gene: -

CDR3aa: CASRQRREGYNEQFF
CDR3nt: TGTGCCAGCAGACAGAGGCGGGAGGGTTACAATGAGCAGTTCTTC
abundance: -
j_gene: TRBJ2-1
v_gene: TRBV2
d_gene: TRBD2

CDR3aa: CASSLGSGSGRSHEQFF
CDR3nt: TGTGCCAGCAGCTTAGGTAGTGGTAGCGGGAGGTCGCATGAGCAGTTCTTC
abundance: -
j_gene: TRBJ2-1
v_gene: TRBV7-9
d_gene: TRBD2

CDR3aa: CASSFGLAFGEQYF
CDR3nt: TGTGCCAGCAGTTTCGGGTTGGCTTTCGGGGAGCAGTACTTC
abundance: -
j_gene: TRBJ2-7
v_gene: TRBV27
d_gene: -

CDR3aa: CAWRNREMNTGELFF
CDR3nt: TGTGCCTGGAGAAACAGGGAGATGAACACCGGGGAGCTGTTTTTT
abundance: -
j_gene: TRBJ2-2
v_gene: TRBV30
d_gene: -

CDR3aa: CSVKGADGYTF
CDR3nt: TGCAGCGTTAAGGGGGCTGATGGCTACACCTTC
abundance: -
j_gene: TRBJ1-2
v_gene: TRBV29-1
d_gene: TRBD1

CDR3aa: CASSKRTSGYNEQFF
CDR3nt: TGTGCCAGCAGCAAAAGGACTAGCGGGTACAATGAGCAGTTCTTC
abundance: few
j_gene: TRBJ2-1
v_gene: TRBV21-1
d_gene: -

CDR3aa: CAWSRKRESGELFF
CDR3nt: TGTGCCTGGAGTCGGAAGCGGGAGTCCGGGGAGCTGTTTTTT
abundance: -
j_gene: TRBJ2-2
v_gene: TRBV30
d_gene: TRBD2

CDR3aa: CATTDRGLPTNEKLFF
CDR3nt: TGTGCCACCACGGACAGGGGACTACCAACTAATGAAAAACTGTTTTTT
abundance: -
j_gene: TRBJ1-4
v_gene: TRBV19
d_gene: TRBD1

CDR3aa: CASSQVPGIDYGYTF
CDR3nt: TGCGCCAGCAGCCAAGTTCCAGGGATAGACTATGGCTACACCTTC
abundance: -
j_gene: TRBJ1-2
v_gene: TRBV4-3
d_gene: -

CDR3aa: CASSWPGLNTEAFF
CDR3nt: TGTGCCAGCAGCTGGCCAGGGCTGAACACTGAAGCTTTCTTT
abundance: -
j_gene: TRBJ1-1
v_gene: TRBV7-9
d_gene: -

CDR3aa: CASTPEVGSQPQHF
CDR3nt: TGTGCCAGCACTCCCGAAGTAGGGAGTCAGCCCCAGCATTTT
abundance: -
j_gene: TRBJ1-5
v_gene: TRBV7-2
d_gene: -

CDR3aa: CASSLAGNVWELFF
CDR3nt: TGCGCCAGCAGCTTGGCAGGGAATGTCTGGGAGCTGTTTTTT
abundance: -
j_gene: TRBJ2-2
v_gene: TRBV5-1
d_gene: -

CDR3aa: CASSPARWRLNTEAFF
CDR3nt: TGTGCCAGCTCACCCGCTAGGTGGCGACTGAACACTGAAGCTTTCTTT
abundance: -
j_gene: TRBJ1-1
v_gene: TRBV18
d_gene: -

CDR3aa: CASSFRGDRDGYTF
CDR3nt: TGTGCCAGCAGCTTTAGGGGCGATCGAGACGGCTACACCTTC
abundance: few
j_gene: TRBJ1-2
v_gene: TRBV7-8
d_gene: -

CDR3aa: CASSPRRAGNYNEQFF
CDR3nt: TGTGCCAGCAGCCCCCGGAGGGCGGGAAACTACAATGAGCAGTTCTTC
abundance: once
j_gene: TRBJ2-1
v_gene: TRBV7-8
d_gene: -

CDR3aa: CASSLAGARGEQYF
CDR3nt: TGTGCCAGCAGCTTAGCGGGAGCTCGGGGCGAGCAGTACTTC
abundance: few
j_gene: TRBJ2-7
v_gene: TRBV7-9
d_gene: -

CDR3aa: CASSLAASGGSSYNEQFF
CDR3nt: TGTGCCAGCAGCTTAGCGGCTAGCGGGGGAAGCTCCTACAATGAGCAGTTCTTC
abundance: -
j_gene: TRBJ2-1
v_gene: TRBV7-2
d_gene: TRBD2

CDR3aa: CASSLQGNQPQHF
CDR3nt: TGTGCCAGCAGTCTTCAGGGGAATCAGCCCCAGCATTTT
abundance: -
j_gene: TRBJ1-5
v_gene: TRBV25-1
d_gene: -

CDR3aa: CASSWVGDSGRANEQFF
CDR3nt: TGCGCCAGCAGCTGGGTAGGAGATAGCGGGAGGGCCAATGAGCAGTTCTTC
abundance: -
j_gene: TRBJ2-1
v_gene: TRBV5-1
d_gene: TRBD2

CDR3aa: CASSHQDRGVLNTEAFF
CDR3nt: TGTGCCAGCAGCCATCAGGACAGGGGAGTTTTGAACACTGAAGCTTTCTTT
abundance: -
j_gene: TRBJ1-1
v_gene: TRBV3-1/TRBV3-2
d_gene: TRBD1

CDR3aa: CASSPKWGGNTEAFF
CDR3nt: TGTGCCAGCAGCCCTAAATGGGGGGGGAACACTGAAGCTTTCTTT
abundance: -
j_gene: TRBJ1-1
v_gene: TRBV3-1/TRBV3-2
d_gene: -

CDR3aa: CASSPGLAGNGYEQYF
CDR3nt: TGTGCCAGCAGCCCGGGACTAGCGGGGAATGGCTACGAGCAGTACTTC
abundance: once
j_gene: TRBJ2-7
v_gene: TRBV5-4
d_gene: TRBD2

CDR3aa: CASSLYGGAGANVLTF
CDR3nt: TGTGCCAGCAGCCTATACGGGGGAGCTGGGGCCAACGTCCTGACTTTC
abundance: -
j_gene: TRBJ2-6
v_gene: TRBV11-2
d_gene: -

CDR3aa: CATSDPGQGANEQFF
CDR3nt: TGTGCCACCAGTGATCCGGGACAGGGGGCGAACGAGCAGTTCTTC
abundance: -
j_gene: TRBJ2-1
v_gene: TRBV24-1
d_gene: TRBD1